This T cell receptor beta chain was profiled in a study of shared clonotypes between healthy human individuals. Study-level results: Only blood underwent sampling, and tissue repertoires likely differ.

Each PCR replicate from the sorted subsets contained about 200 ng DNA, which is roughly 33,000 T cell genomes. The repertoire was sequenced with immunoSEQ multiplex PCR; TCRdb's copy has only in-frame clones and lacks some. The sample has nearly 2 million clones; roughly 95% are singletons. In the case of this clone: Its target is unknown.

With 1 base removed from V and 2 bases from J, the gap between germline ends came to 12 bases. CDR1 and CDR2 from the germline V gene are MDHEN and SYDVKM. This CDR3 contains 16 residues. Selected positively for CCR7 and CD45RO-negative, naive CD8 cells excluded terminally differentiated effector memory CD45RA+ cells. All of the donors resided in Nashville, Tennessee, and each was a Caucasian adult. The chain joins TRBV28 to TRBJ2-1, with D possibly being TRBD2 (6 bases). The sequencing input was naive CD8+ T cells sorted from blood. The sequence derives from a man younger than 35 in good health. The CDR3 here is CASSLFTGVPYNEQFF. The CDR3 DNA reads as TGTGCCAGCAGTTTATTTACGGGAGTTCCCTACAATGAGCAGTTCTTC.